This is a list of T cell receptor beta chains from one sample in a study of CD8 T cells in Susac syndrome. MiXCR, applied by TCRdb to the immunoSEQ multiplex PCR reads, yields one record per CDR3 protein. The data contain roughly 120,000 distinct CDR3 sequences, approximately 96% of them singletons. Sequences were obtained from CD4+ T cells from PBMCs. These receptors were collected from a human donor in good health. The CDR3 runs from the conserved cysteine through the conserved F or W. D genes are given only for firm matches. Not every row has a clone size; where given, it reads once, few, many or a size class.

.	TRBV5-6	TRBJ1-5	.	TGTGCCAGCAGCTTGGCGCACAATTTGGGCAATCAGCCCCAGCATTTT	CASSLAHNLGNQPQHF
.	TRBV3-1	TRBJ2-6	.	TGTGCCAGCAGTCAACAGGGTTCCAACGTCCTGACTTTC	CASSQQGSNVLTF
.	TRBV7-9	TRBJ2-5	.	TGTGCCAGCAGGCTTACGGACGCGGGATCGGAGACCCAGTACTTC	CASRLTDAGSETQYF
.	TRBV10-3	TRBJ1-3	TRBD1	TGTGCCATCACCTCGGGACAGAACTCTGGAAACACCATATATTTT	CAITSGQNSGNTIYF
.	TRBV4-1	TRBJ2-7	TRBD2	TGCGCCAGCAGCCAAGTTGGGACTAGTTGGGAGCAGTACTTC	CASSQVGTSWEQYF
few	TRBV3-1	TRBJ2-1	.	TGTGCCAGCAGCCAGGGGGGGCTGCAGTTCTTC	CASSQGGLQFF
.	TRBV19	TRBJ1-1	TRBD1	TGTGCCAGTAGTATCCGGGACAGGGCACCTGAAGCTTTCTTT	CASSIRDRAPEAFF
.	TRBV11-2	TRBJ2-2	.	TGTGCCAGCAGCTTAGTCCGCAGTCAATTAAACACCGGGGAGCTGTTTTTT	CASSLVRSQLNTGELFF
.	TRBV9	TRBJ2-7	TRBD1	TGTGCCAGCAGTAGGGACAGTCCGACCTACGAGCAGTACTTC	CASSRDSPTYEQYF
once	TRBV6-2/TRBV6-3	TRBJ1-1	TRBD1	TGTGCCAGCAGTTCCCAGGGGGGCGTCAGCGCTGAAGCTTTCTTT	CASSSQGGVSAEAFF
.	TRBV4-1	TRBJ2-5	.	TGCGCCAGCAGCCAAGTAATGCAAGAGACCCAGTACTTC	CASSQVMQETQYF
once	TRBV20-1	TRBJ1-6	.	TGCAGTGCTAGAACCCCCGGCGCGTCACCCCTCCACTTT	CSARTPGASPLHF